This T cell receptor (beta chain) derives from a study of blood T cell repertoires in COVID-19. Across the study: COVID-19 samples, acute and convalescent, were from the United States, Italy and Spain. T cells, B-cell-depleted T cells, or PBMCs provided the cDNA or gDNA that served as material.

Trimming took 0 bases from V and 1 from J; bases not matched to a gene: 9. This CDR3 region has 18 residues. Authors' data handling: Reference gene primer amplification gave estimated nucleated cell counts. Libraries were prepared by immunoSEQ multiplex PCR; TCRdb keeps only in-frame clonotypes and omits some of them. The D gene and trimming were derived from the DNA, and the V and J assignments and clone size from that table. The table lists about 180,000 clones, around 88% of them singletons. The chain joins TRBV23-1 to TRBJ1-5; TRBD1 matches 7 bases. TRBV23-1 is marked as an open reading frame, function uncertain. The sample comprised PBMCs or T cells enriched from blood (not recorded which). The TCR originated in a woman in her thirties who had recovered from COVID-19. In nucleotides, the CDR3 is TGCGCCAGCAGTCAATCACAAAATGGACAGGAGAGCAATCAGCCCCAGCATTTT. As protein: CASSQSQNGQESNQPQHF.